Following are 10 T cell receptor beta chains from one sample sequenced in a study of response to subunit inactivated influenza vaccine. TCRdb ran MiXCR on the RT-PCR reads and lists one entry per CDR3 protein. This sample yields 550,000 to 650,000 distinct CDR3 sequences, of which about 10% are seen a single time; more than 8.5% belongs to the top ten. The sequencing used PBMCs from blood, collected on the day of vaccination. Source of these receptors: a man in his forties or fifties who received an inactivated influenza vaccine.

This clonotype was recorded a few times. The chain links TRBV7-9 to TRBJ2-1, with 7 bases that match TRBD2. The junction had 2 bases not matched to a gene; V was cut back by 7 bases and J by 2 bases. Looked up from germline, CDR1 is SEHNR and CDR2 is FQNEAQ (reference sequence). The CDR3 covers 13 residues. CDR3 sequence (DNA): TGTGCCAGCAAAAGCGGGGCCTACAATGAGCAGTTCTTC. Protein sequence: CASKSGAYNEQFF.

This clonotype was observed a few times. CDR3 in amino acids: CSVEIRGMYGYTF. The DNA for the CDR3 is TGCAGCGTTGAAATCCGGGGCATGTATGGCTACACCTTC. The chain employs TRBV29-1 and TRBJ1-2, with TRBD1 as a possible D gene (5 bases). The V end lost 2 bases, the J end lost 5 bases, and 12 bases lay between the germline ends. The CDR3 has 13 residues. The germline gives CDR1 SQVTM, CDR2 ANQGSEA.

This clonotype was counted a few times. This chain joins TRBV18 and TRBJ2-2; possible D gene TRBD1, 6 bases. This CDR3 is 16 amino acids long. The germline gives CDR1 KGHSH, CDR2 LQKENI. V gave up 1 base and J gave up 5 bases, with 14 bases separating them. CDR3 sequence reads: CASSPLRGTGTGELFF. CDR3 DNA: TGTGCCAGCTCACCACTTCGAGGCACAGGGACCGGGGAGCTGTTTTTT.

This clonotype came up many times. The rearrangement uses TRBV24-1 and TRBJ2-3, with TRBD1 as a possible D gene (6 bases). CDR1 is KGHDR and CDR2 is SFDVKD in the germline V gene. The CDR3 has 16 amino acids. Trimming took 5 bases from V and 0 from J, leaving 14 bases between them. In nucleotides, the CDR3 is TGTGCCACCAGTGCCGGACAGTTCATCAGCACAGATACGCAGTATTTT. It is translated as CATSAGQFISTDTQYF.

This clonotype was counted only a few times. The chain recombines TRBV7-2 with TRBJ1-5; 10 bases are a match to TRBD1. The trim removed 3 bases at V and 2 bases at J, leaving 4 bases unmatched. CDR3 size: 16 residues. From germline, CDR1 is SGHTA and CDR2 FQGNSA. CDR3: CASSLYGTGGNQPQHF. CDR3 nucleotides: TGTGCCAGCAGCTTGTACGGGACAGGGGGCAATCAGCCCCAGCATTTT.

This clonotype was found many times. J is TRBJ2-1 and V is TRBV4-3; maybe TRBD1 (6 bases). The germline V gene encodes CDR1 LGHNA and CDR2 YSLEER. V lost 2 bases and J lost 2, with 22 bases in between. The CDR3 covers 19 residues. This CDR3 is CASSQYYTLPGQTYNEQFF. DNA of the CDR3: TGCGCCAGCAGCCAATATTACACATTACCGGGACAAACCTACAATGAGCAGTTCTTC.

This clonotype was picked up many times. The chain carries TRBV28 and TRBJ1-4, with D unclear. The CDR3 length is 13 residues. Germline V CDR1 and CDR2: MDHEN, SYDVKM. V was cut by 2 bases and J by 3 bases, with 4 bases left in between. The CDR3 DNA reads TGTGCCAGCAGTTTACCACCTAATGAAAAACTGTTTTTT. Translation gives CASSLPPNEKLFF. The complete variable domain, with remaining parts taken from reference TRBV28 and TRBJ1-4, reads DVKVTQSSRYLVKRTGEKVFLECVQDMDHENMFWYRQDPGLGLRLIYFSYDVKMKEKGDIPEGYSVSREKKERFSLILESASTNQTSMYLCASSLPPNEKLFFGSGTQLSVL.

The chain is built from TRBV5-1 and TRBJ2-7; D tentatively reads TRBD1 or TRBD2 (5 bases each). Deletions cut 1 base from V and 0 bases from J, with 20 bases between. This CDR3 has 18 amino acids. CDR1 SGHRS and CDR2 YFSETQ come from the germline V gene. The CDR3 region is CASSLTGRPTSSSYEQYF. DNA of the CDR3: TGCGCCAGCAGCTTGACGGGACGGCCAACCTCTAGCTCCTACGAGCAGTACTTC. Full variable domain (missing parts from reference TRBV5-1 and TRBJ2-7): KAGVTQTPRYLIKTRGQQVTLSCSPISGHRSVSWYQQTPGQGLQFLFEYFSETQRNKGNFPGRFSGRQFSNSRSEMNVSTLELGDSALYLCASSLTGRPTSSSYEQYFGPGTRLTVT.

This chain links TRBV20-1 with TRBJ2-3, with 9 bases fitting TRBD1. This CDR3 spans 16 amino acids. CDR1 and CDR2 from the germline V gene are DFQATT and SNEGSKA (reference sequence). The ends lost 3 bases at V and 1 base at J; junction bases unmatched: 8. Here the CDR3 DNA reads TGCAGTGCTAGTCGTATGGGACAGGGACGCACAGATACGCAGTATTTT. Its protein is CSASRMGQGRTDTQYF.

The CDR3 DNA reads as TGTGCCAGCAGCCCTCCTTCCGCAACTAATGAAAAACTGTTTTTT. Its translation is CASSPPSATNEKLFF. This chain uses TRBV6-2 or TRBV6-3 with TRBJ1-4; no definite D call. The CDR3 is made up of 15 amino acids. The germline CDR1 and CDR2 sequences are MNHEY and SVGEGT. The germline V and J ends were trimmed by 6 bases and 0 bases, with 11 bases remaining between them.